The 4 T cell receptor beta chains below come from one sample, sequenced in a study of T cell changes during pregnancy in multiple sclerosis. Generated by immunoSEQ multiplex PCR, the TCRdb table keeps only in-frame clones and is missing some. Of 70,000 to 95,000 clones listed, approximately 94% are singletons. Here the sequenced sample was peripheral blood, taken in the third trimester of pregnancy. These receptors all stem from a female donor with multiple sclerosis, enrolled in a pregnancy study.

The chain links TRBV28 to TRBJ2-3; 9 bases align to TRBD2. Germline V gene sequence: CDR1 MDHEN, CDR2 SYDVKM. The V and J ends lost 5 bases and 3 bases, in that order; junction bases with no gene match: 6. The CDR3 is 15 amino acids. The CDR3 coding sequence is TGTGCCAGCAGTACCTCTAGCGGGGCTACAGATACGCAGTATTTT. This codes for CASSTSSGATDTQYF.

The chain links TRBV5-1 to TRBJ1-2; D gene uncertain. Germline V gene lookup returns CDR1 SGHRS and CDR2 YFSETQ. The CDR3 covers 14 residues. V was shortened by 0 bases and J by 4 bases, with 10 bases between the two germline ends. The CDR3 bases are TGCGCCAGCAGCTTGGTCGGTGAAACCTATGGCTACACCTTC. Translation: CASSLVGETYGYTF.

J is TRBJ2-1 and V is TRBV2, with a possible D match to TRBD2 (7 bases). Trimming stripped 7 bases from V and 8 bases from J, with 18 bases between. Germline CDR1 and CDR2: SNHLY and FYNNEI. This CDR3 is 14 amino acids long. CDR3 protein: CASIEGGGRYEQFF. The CDR3 DNA reads TGTGCCAGCATAGAGGGAGGGGGTCGCTATGAGCAGTTCTTC.

V is TRBV20-1 and J is TRBJ1-5; TRBD1 agrees at 7 bases. The junction had 2 bases not matched to a gene; V was cut back by 6 bases and J by 6 bases. The CDR3 spans 11 residues. CDR1 and CDR2 (germline): DFQATT, SNEGSKA (reference sequence). Here the CDR3 DNA reads TGCAGTGCCAGGGACAGTCAGCCCCAGCATTTT. Protein: CSARDSQPQHF.